This entry describes one T cell receptor (beta chain). The data were obtained in a study of blood T cell repertoires in COVID-19. The overall study: Whether acute or convalescent, the COVID-19 samples came from the United States, Italy and Spain. The analysed material was cDNA or gDNA that came from T cells, B-cell-depleted T cells, or PBMCs.

Per the original methods: It was from reference gene primer amplification that nucleated cell counts were estimated. Some clones are missing from TCRdb's copy, which holds only in-frame ones; the method was immunoSEQ multiplex PCR. Clone size and V and J calls were adopted from that table, with D and trimming inferred from the DNA. The table has tens of thousands of clones, about nine tenths seen once. The CDR3 totals 14 residues. The V gene's germline CDR1 is KGHDR and CDR2 SFDVKD. The ends were cut back, 9 bases at V and 0 bases at J, with 11 bases in the middle. The source of this sequence is a human donor in a cohort sampled during active COVID-19. Sequenced: peripheral blood. V is TRBV24-1 and J is TRBJ2-1, with D possibly being TRBD1 (5 bases). This chain's CDR3 is CATSAGRSYNEQFF. CDR3 DNA sequence: TGTGCCACCTCCGCAGGGCGCTCCTACAATGAGCAGTTCTTC.